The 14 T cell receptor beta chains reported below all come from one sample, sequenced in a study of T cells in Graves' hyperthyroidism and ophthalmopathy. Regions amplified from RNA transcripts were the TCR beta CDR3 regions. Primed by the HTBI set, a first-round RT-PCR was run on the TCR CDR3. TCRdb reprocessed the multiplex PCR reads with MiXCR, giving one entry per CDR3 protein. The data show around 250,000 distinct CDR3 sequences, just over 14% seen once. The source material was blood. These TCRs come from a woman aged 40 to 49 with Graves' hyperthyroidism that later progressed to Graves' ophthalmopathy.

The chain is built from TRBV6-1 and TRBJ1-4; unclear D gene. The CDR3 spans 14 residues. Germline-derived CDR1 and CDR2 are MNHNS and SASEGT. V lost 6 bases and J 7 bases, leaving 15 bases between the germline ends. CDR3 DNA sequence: TGTGCCAGCAGATCTCAACCCAACCTTGAAAAACTGTTTTTT. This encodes CASRSQPNLEKLFF.

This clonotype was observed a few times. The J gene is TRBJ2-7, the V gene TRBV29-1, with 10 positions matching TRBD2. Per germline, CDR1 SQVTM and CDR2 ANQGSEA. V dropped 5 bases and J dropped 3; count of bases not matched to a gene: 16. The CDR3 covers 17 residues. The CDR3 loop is CSVTSPRLAGRDYEQYF. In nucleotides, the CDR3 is TGCAGCGTTACATCCCCTCGACTAGCGGGTCGCGACTACGAGCAGTACTTC.

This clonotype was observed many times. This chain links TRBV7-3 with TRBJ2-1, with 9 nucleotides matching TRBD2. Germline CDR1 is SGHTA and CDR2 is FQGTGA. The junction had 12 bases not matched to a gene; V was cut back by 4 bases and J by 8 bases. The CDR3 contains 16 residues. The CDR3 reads CASSSMGSSGVHEQFF. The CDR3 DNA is TGTGCCAGCAGCTCAATGGGGTCTAGCGGGGTTCATGAGCAGTTCTTC.

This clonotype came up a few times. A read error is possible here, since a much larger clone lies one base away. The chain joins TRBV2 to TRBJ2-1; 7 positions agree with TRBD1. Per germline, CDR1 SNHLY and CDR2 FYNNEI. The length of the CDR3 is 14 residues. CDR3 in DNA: TGTGCCGGCAGACGAGACAGGGTGGACAATGAGCAGTTCTTC. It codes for CAGRRDRVDNEQFF.

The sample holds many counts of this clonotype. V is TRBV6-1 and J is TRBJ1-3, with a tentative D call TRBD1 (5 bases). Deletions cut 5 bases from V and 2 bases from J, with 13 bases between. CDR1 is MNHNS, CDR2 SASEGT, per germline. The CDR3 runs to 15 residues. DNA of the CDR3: TGTGCCAGCAGTTACGGCTTGACAGCTGGAAACACCATATATTTT. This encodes CASSYGLTAGNTIYF.

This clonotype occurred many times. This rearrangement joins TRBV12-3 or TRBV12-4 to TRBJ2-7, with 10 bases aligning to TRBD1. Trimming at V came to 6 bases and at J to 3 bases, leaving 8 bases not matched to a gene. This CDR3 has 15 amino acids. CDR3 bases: TGTGCCAGCAGCCGACAGGGGGCTCTCCGCTACGAGCAGTACTTC. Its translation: CASSRQGALRYEQYF.

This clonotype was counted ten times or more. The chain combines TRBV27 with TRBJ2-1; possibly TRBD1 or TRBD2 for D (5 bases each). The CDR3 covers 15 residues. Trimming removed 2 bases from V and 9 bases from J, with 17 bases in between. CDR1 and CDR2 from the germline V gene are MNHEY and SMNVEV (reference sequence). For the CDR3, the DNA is TGTGCCAGCAGTTTACGGGACGGGGTGTTCAGTGAGCAGTTCTTC. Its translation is CASSLRDGVFSEQFF.

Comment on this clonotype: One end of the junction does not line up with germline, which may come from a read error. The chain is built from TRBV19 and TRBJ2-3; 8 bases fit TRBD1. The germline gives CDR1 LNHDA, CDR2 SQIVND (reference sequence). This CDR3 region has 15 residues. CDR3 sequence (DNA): TGTGCCAGTAGTATTTTTTCAGGGGGCACAGATACGCGGTATTTT. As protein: CASSIFSGGTDTRYF.

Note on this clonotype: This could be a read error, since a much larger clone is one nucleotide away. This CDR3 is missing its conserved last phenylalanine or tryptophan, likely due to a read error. Here the CDR3 reads CASRTRGGTEAFV. The CDR3 DNA follows: TGTGCCAGCAGAACCCGGGGGGGCACTGAAGCTTTCGTT. The V and J genes are TRBV6-2 or TRBV6-3 and TRBJ1-1, with D perhaps matching TRBD1 (5 bases). Germline V gene sequence: CDR1 MNHEY, CDR2 SVGEGT. V lost 6 bases to trimming and J lost 4 bases, with 12 bases between them. The CDR3 is 13 residues long.

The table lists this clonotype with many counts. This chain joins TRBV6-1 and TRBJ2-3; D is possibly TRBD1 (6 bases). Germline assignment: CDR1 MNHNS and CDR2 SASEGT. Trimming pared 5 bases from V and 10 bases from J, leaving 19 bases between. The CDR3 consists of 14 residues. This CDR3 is CASSPGTLRQAQYF. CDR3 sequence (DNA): TGTGCCAGCAGTCCCGGTACACTAAGACAGGCGCAGTATTTT.

The CDR3 spells CASSGQASSDHEQYF. The CDR3 DNA follows: TGTGCCAGCAGTGGTCAGGCGTCCTCCGACCACGAGCAGTACTTC. The chain couples TRBV2 to TRBJ2-7; the D is unclear. The V end was cut by 4 bases, the J end by 5 bases, with 18 bases between. The CDR3 runs 15 residues. Germline loops: CDR1 SNHLY, CDR2 FYNNEI.

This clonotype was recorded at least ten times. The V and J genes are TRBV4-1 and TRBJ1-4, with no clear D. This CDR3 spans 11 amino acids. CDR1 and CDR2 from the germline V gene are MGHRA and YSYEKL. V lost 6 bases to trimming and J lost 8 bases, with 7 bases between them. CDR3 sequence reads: CASRGREKLFF. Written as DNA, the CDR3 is TGCGCCAGCAGGGGGAGAGAAAAACTGTTTTTT.

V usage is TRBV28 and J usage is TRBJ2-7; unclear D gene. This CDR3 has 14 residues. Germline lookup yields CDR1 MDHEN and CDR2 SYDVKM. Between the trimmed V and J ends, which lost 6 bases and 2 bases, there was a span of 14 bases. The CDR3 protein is CASRTNLPPYEQYF. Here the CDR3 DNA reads TGTGCCAGCAGGACCAACCTACCCCCCTACGAGCAGTACTTC. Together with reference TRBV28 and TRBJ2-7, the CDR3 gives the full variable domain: DVKVTQSSRYLVKRTGEKVFLECVQDMDHENMFWYRQDPGLGLRLIYFSYDVKMKEKGDIPEGYSVSREKKERFSLILESASTNQTSMYLCASRTNLPPYEQYFGPGTRLTVT.

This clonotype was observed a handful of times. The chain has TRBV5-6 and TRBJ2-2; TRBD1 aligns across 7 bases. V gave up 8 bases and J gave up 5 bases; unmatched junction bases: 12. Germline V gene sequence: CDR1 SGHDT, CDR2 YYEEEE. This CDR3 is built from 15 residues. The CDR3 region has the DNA TGTGCCAGTTCCACCGGGACAGTCGGAACCGGGGAGCTGTTTTTT. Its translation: CASSTGTVGTGELFF.